Listed here are 27 T cell receptor beta chains from one sample, sequenced in a study of blood T cell repertoires in COVID-19. Method: immunoSEQ multiplex PCR; TCRdb's copy keeps in-frame clones and lacks some. The sample carries roughly 350,000 clones, over 75% recorded once. Sequences were obtained from peripheral blood. Receptor source: a woman in her 30s with COVID-19, enrolled during active disease.

This clone occurred a few times. The CDR3 bases are TGTGCCAGCAGCCCGACGGGAGGGCGAGGGGCCAACGTCCTGACTTTC. Amino acids: CASSPTGGRGANVLTF. This chain uses TRBV9 with TRBJ2-6; 8 positions agree with TRBD2. Trimming removed 4 bases from V and 4 bases from J; junction bases left unmatched: 7. This CDR3 contains 16 residues. Germline loops: CDR1 SGDLS, CDR2 YYNGEE.

This sequence joins TRBV12-3 or TRBV12-4 and TRBJ1-1, with D maybe TRBD1 (5 bases). The CDR3 length is 13 residues. V gave up 2 bases and J gave up 4 bases, with 8 bases separating them. CDR3 coding DNA: TGTGCCAGCAGTTTATGGGGCTCCACTGAAGCTTTCTTT. Translating it yields CASSLWGSTEAFF.

The chain combines TRBV15 with TRBJ2-3, with D possibly being TRBD2 (5 bases). The CDR3 runs 19 residues. V lost 4 bases and J lost 5, with 28 bases in between. CDR1 is LNHNV, CDR2 YYDKDF, per germline (reference sequence). The CDR3 DNA reads TGTGCCACCAGCACCCAAGACCTGCTAGGAGGAGATCGCGTAGATACGCAGTATTTT. It is translated as CATSTQDLLGGDRVDTQYF.

The V call is TRBV6-2 or TRBV6-3, the J call TRBJ1-1; 7 nucleotides agree with TRBD1. Germline trimming cut 5 bases from V and 4 bases from J; bases unmatched to any gene: 10. The CDR3 covers 15 residues. Per germline, CDR1 MNHEY and CDR2 SVGEGT. The CDR3 reads CASSRSTGLGTEAFF. For the CDR3, the DNA is TGTGCCAGCAGTCGATCGACAGGGTTGGGCACTGAAGCTTTCTTT.

This chain uses TRBV6-5 with TRBJ1-1, with D possibly matching TRBD1 (6 bases). There are 14 residues in the CDR3. Trimming removed 5 bases at V and 3 bases at J, with 13 bases between. The germline V gene has CDR1 MNHEY and CDR2 SVGAGI. CDR3 region: CASSPTGIYTEAFF. The CDR3 region has the DNA TGTGCCAGCAGTCCAACAGGGATTTACACTGAAGCTTTCTTT.

This clone was counted between two and nine times. The CDR3 sequence: CASSNSGSEYEQYF. The CDR3 region has the DNA TGTGCCAGCAGTAATAGCGGGAGCGAATACGAGCAGTACTTC. The rearrangement uses TRBV27 and TRBJ2-7; TRBD2 aligns across 9 bases. The junction had 6 bases not matched to a gene; V was cut back by 5 bases and J by 4 bases. The germline V gene has CDR1 MNHEY and CDR2 SMNVEV (reference sequence). The CDR3 covers 14 residues.

The V gene is TRBV5-1, the J gene TRBJ2-3; TRBD2 matches 7 bases. The CDR3 totals 15 residues. J was trimmed by 0 bases and V by 6 bases; bases with no gene match: 7. The germline CDR1 and CDR2 sequences are SGHRS and YFSETQ. The CDR3 spells CASKGGAGSTDTQYF. CDR3 bases: TGCGCCAGCAAGGGAGGGGCGGGGAGCACAGATACGCAGTATTTT.

J is TRBJ2-7 and V is TRBV2; 9 nucleotides match TRBD1. Germline V gene sequence: CDR1 SNHLY, CDR2 FYNNEI. The CDR3 loop spans 14 amino acids. V lost 5 bases to trimming and J lost 3 bases; unmatched junction nucleotides: 5. CDR3: CASSSDRGGYEQYF. CDR3 DNA: TGTGCCAGCAGTTCGGACAGGGGAGGCTACGAGCAGTACTTC.

As to this clone: This specimen includes other DNA sequences encoding the same CDR3. The V gene is TRBV5-1, the J gene TRBJ1-1, with D possibly being TRBD1 (6 bases). CDR1 is SGHRS, CDR2 YFSETQ, per germline. With 1 base removed from V and 0 bases from J, the gap between germline ends came to 7 bases. The CDR3 consists of 14 residues. This CDR3 is CASSLTGMNTEAFF. CDR3 bases: TGCGCCAGCAGCTTGACAGGGATGAACACTGAAGCTTTCTTT.

The rearrangement joins TRBV6-1 to TRBJ2-7, with D possibly TRBD1 on 5 matching bases. CDR3 size: 14 residues. The V end was cut by 2 bases, the J end by 3 bases, with 11 bases between. The germline gives CDR1 MNHNS, CDR2 SASEGT. CDR3 coding DNA: TGTGCCAGCAGTGAATCAGGCAGGGACTACGAGCAGTACTTC. Translating it yields CASSESGRDYEQYF.

As for this clone: This could be a read error, since a much larger clone is one nucleotide away. J is TRBJ2-7 and V is TRBV30, with 7 bases identical to TRBD1. Germline V lookup: CDR1 GTSNPN, CDR2 SVGIG (reference sequence). J lost 2 bases, V lost 5 bases, and 0 bases had no gene match. The CDR3 contains 11 residues. The chain's CDR3 is CAWGQAYEQYF. The CDR3, as DNA: TGTGCCTGGGGACAGGCCTACGAGCAGTACTTC.

J is TRBJ2-1 and V is TRBV6-5; maybe TRBD2 (5 bases). Trimming pared 4 bases from V and 5 bases from J, leaving 9 bases between. Per the germline V gene, CDR1 is MNHEY and CDR2 is SVGAGI. The CDR3 consists of 13 residues. CDR3: CASSSKRHNEQFF. In DNA, the CDR3 is TGTGCCAGCAGTTCAAAGCGGCACAATGAGCAGTTCTTC.

This chain uses TRBV6-5 with TRBJ1-1; D is ambiguous. V was clipped by 5 bases and J by 7 bases, with 14 bases between them. Per germline, CDR1 MNHEY and CDR2 SVGAGI. The CDR3 is made up of 13 amino acids. The CDR3 sequence: CASSPQERDEAFF. The CDR3 DNA reads as TGTGCCAGCAGTCCCCAGGAGAGGGATGAAGCTTTCTTT.

Remarks on this clone: The germline gene is not matched at one end of the junction; a read error may be the cause. The chain combines TRBV12-3 or TRBV12-4 with TRBJ1-3, with D possibly matching TRBD1 (5 bases). This CDR3 has 12 amino acids. The CDR3 DNA sequence: TGTGCCAGCAGCGTCACTCAGGGAAGACTCTCGTTT. Its protein product is CASSVTQGRLSF.

The rearrangement joins TRBV9 to TRBJ2-3, with D maybe TRBD2 (5 bases). The CDR3 has 17 residues. Germline-derived CDR1 and CDR2 are SGDLS and YYNGEE. The ends were cut back, 0 bases at V and 0 bases at J, with 14 bases in the middle. CDR3 loop: CASSVGGGQPSTDTQYF. Here the CDR3 DNA reads TGTGCCAGCAGCGTAGGCGGCGGGCAACCTAGCACAGATACGCAGTATTTT.

This clone appeared a few times. The chain has TRBV19 and TRBJ1-4; D is ambiguous. V was clipped by 8 bases and J by 10 bases, with 20 bases between them. Looked up from germline, CDR1 is LNHDA and CDR2 is SQIVND (reference sequence). The CDR3 is 14 residues long. The CDR3 sequence: CASGNGIFRGKLFF. As DNA, the CDR3 is TGTGCCAGTGGAAACGGGATCTTTAGAGGAAAACTGTTTTTT.

The gene calls are TRBV27 and TRBJ1-3, with D unclear. Trimming took off 6 bases at V and 4 bases at J, with 13 bases between the two ends. This CDR3 has 14 amino acids. Germline assignment: CDR1 MNHEY and CDR2 SMNVEV (reference sequence). The CDR3, as DNA: TGTGCCAGCAGGTCAGGAGGGAGGGGAAACACCATATATTTT. This encodes CASRSGGRGNTIYF.

This clone was recorded only once. The rearrangement uses TRBV19 and TRBJ2-7; D is unclear. Germline V gene lookup returns CDR1 LNHDA and CDR2 SQIVND (reference sequence). The length of the CDR3 is 11 residues. Trimming shortened V by 1 base and J by 8 bases, and 6 bases separated the two germline ends. Written as DNA, the CDR3 is TGTGCCAGTAGTATAGGTCAGAAGCAGTACTTC. Translating it yields CASSIGQKQYF.

The chain combines TRBV5-1 with TRBJ2-5, with 9 bases aligning to TRBD1. In germline, CDR1 is SGHRS, CDR2 YFSETQ. The CDR3 totals 15 residues. The V and J ends lost 2 bases and 3 bases, in that order; junction bases with no gene match: 5. The CDR3 loop is CASSFRGQGEETQYF. Written as DNA, the CDR3 is TGCGCCAGCAGCTTTAGGGGACAGGGAGAAGAGACCCAGTACTTC.

The CDR3 nucleotides read TGCGCCAGCAGCCAAGGAACTAGCGGAATCTCCTACGAGCAGTACTTC. Translating it yields CASSQGTSGISYEQYF. This chain joins TRBV4-3 and TRBJ2-7; 8 nucleotides match TRBD2. CDR1 is LGHNA, CDR2 YSLEER, per germline. J lost 0 bases, V lost 1 base, and 5 bases had no gene match. There are 16 residues in the CDR3.

V and J are TRBV9 and TRBJ2-7; TRBD2 might be the D (5 bases). The CDR3 extends over 14 amino acids. Germline CDR1 is SGDLS and CDR2 is YYNGEE. Trimming stripped 0 bases from V and 3 bases from J, with 10 bases between. The CDR3 bases are TGTGCCAGCAGCGTAGGACCTAGCATCTACGAGCAGTACTTC. It codes for CASSVGPSIYEQYF.

The rearrangement uses TRBV10-3 and TRBJ2-1; 10 bases match TRBD2. CDR1 and CDR2 from the germline V gene are ENHRY and SYGVKD. This CDR3 has 16 residues. V was pared by 3 bases and J by 6 bases, with 8 bases of the junction left unmatched. CDR3 amino acids: CAISDLSGRLANEQFF. In DNA form, the CDR3 reads TGTGCCATCAGTGACCTTAGCGGGAGGCTCGCCAATGAGCAGTTCTTC.

This chain uses TRBV27 with TRBJ2-4; 12 nucleotides align to TRBD1. CDR3 size: 18 residues. J was trimmed by 1 base and V by 3 bases; bases with no gene match: 7. Germline CDR1 MNHEY, CDR2 SMNVEV (reference sequence). In DNA, the CDR3 is TGTGCCAGCAGTTTGGGGACAGGGGGCCTTGGCGCCAAAAACATTCAGTACTTC. This encodes CASSLGTGGLGAKNIQYF.

This chain joins TRBV5-1 and TRBJ2-1; 11 nucleotides line up with TRBD2. CDR3 length equals 15 residues. The junction had 4 bases not matched to a gene; V was cut back by 1 base and J by 7 bases. Looked up from germline, CDR1 is SGHRS and CDR2 is YFSETQ. The CDR3 loop reads CASSLTTSGRNEQFF. The DNA for the CDR3 is TGCGCCAGCAGCTTGACTACTAGCGGGAGAAATGAGCAGTTCTTC.

The V gene is TRBV5-1, the J gene TRBJ2-7, with TRBD1 identical over 8 bases. V was pared by 4 bases and J by 0 bases, with 6 bases of the junction left unmatched. This CDR3 has 15 residues. Germline V CDR1 and CDR2: SGHRS, YFSETQ. CDR3 residues: CASSPGGTGSYEQYF. CDR3 DNA: TGCGCCAGCAGCCCAGGCGGGACAGGCTCCTACGAGCAGTACTTC.

As concerns this clone: Other DNA sequences in this sample translate to the same CDR3. The chain is built from TRBV3-1 (or the pseudogene TRBV3-2) and TRBJ2-1; 11 positions match TRBD2. The CDR3 is made up of 15 amino acids. With 3 bases clipped from V and 4 bases from J, the junction kept 2 bases outside the gene matches. The V gene's germline CDR1 is LGHDT and CDR2 YNNKEL (reference sequence). The CDR3 sequence is CASSQGLAVYNEQFF. DNA of the CDR3: TGTGCCAGCAGCCAGGGACTAGCGGTTTACAATGAGCAGTTCTTC.

The chain employs TRBV5-1 and TRBJ2-7, with D perhaps TRBD2 (6 bases). V lost 0 bases and J 5 bases, leaving 15 bases between the germline ends. CDR3 length: 15 amino acids. The germline gives CDR1 SGHRS, CDR2 YFSETQ. The CDR3 DNA follows: TGCGCCAGCAGCTTGGGAGGGACTGAAGGCCACGAGCAGTACTTC. Its translation is CASSLGGTEGHEQYF.